This entry lists 3 T cell receptor beta chains sequenced from one sample in a study of CD8 T cells in Susac syndrome. When the RNA was reverse transcribed, random hexamers were used with an input of roughly 0.45 to 1 ug. MiXCR, applied by TCRdb to the immunoSEQ multiplex PCR reads, yields one record per CDR3 protein. The sample contains about 84,000 distinct CDR3 sequences, about 93% of which appear only once. Sequencing used CD8+ T cells from PBMCs. The receptors stem from a human donor in good health.

The CDR3 loop is CASTFRWDKNIQYF. CDR3 nucleotide sequence: TGTGCCAGCACCTTTAGGTGGGACAAAAACATTCAGTACTTC. J is TRBJ2-4 and V is TRBV6-1; no clear D gene. V lost 7 bases and J lost 3, with 13 bases in between. Germline CDR1 MNHNS, CDR2 SASEGT. This CDR3 has 14 amino acids.

V is TRBV16 and J is TRBJ2-7; D possibly corresponds to TRBD1 (5 bases). The CDR3 is made up of 12 amino acids. Trimming pared 4 bases from V and 9 bases from J, leaving 13 bases between. Germline V lookup: CDR1 KGHSY, CDR2 FQNENV. Here the CDR3 DNA reads TGTGCCAGCAGCCTAGACCGGACATGGCAGTACTTC. Translating it yields CASSLDRTWQYF.

V usage is TRBV29-1 and J usage is TRBJ2-1; the match to TRBD2 covers 11 bases. There are 14 residues in the CDR3. Germline assignment: CDR1 SQVTM and CDR2 ANQGSEA. The ends lost 1 base at V and 10 bases at J; junction bases unmatched: 6. CDR3 sequence: CSVEGISGGAEQFF. CDR3 nucleotide sequence: TGCAGCGTTGAAGGGATTAGCGGGGGGGCCGAGCAGTTCTTC.